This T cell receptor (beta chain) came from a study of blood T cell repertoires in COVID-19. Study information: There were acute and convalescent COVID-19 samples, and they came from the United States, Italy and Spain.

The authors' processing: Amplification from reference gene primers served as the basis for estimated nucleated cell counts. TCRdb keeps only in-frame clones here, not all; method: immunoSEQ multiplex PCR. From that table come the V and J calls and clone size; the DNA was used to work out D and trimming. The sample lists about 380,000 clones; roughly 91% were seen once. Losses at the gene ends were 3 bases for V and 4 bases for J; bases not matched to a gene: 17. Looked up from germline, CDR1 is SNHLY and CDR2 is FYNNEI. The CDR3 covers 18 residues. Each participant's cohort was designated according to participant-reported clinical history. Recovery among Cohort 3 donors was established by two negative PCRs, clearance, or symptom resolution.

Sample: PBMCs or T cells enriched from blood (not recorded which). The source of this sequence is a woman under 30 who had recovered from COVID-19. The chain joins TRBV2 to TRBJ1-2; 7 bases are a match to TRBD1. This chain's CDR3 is CASSEPGQLKFIFYGYTF. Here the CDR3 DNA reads TGTGCCAGCAGTGAGCCGGGACAGCTGAAGTTCATCTTCTATGGCTACACCTTC.